The rows below give T cell receptor beta chains drawn from one sample of a study of beta chain features in type 1 diabetes. Some clones are missing from TCRdb's copy, which holds only in-frame ones; the method was immunoSEQ multiplex PCR. The sample consists of hundreds of thousands of clones, roughly a sixth of them appearing once. The sequenced sample consisted of naive CD4+ T cells from blood. The receptors were sampled from a man younger than 35 in good health. Both conserved end residues are part of each CDR3.

TRBV7-2	TRBJ2-5	CASSRLAGMKTQYF
TRBV7-2	TRBJ2-7	CASSLGNRPYEQYF
TRBV5-4	TRBJ2-7	CASSLDLSRAYEQYF
TRBV27	TRBJ1-1	CASRTGSRAEAFF
TRBV5-1	TRBJ2-3	CASSLGTRTVGIVTQYF
TRBV9	TRBJ2-1	CASSVGTSSYNEQFF
TRBV19	TRBJ2-5	CASSPDWNQETQYF
TRBV20-1	TRBJ2-5	CSALQETQYF
TRBV7-9	TRBJ2-7	CASSPDLAIGRATYEQYF
TRBV2	TRBJ1-4	CASSGWATNEKLFF
TRBV28	TRBJ2-7	CASSFDSFNPYEQYF
TRBV5-6	TRBJ2-2	CASSFYTGELFF
TRBV7-9	TRBJ1-3	CASSPTGGSSGNTIYF
TRBV29-1	TRBJ1-2	CSALEEGVGYGYTF
TRBV28	TRBJ2-3	CASRRSGRVDKGQYF
TRBV9	TRBJ2-2	CASRSGTGPGELFF